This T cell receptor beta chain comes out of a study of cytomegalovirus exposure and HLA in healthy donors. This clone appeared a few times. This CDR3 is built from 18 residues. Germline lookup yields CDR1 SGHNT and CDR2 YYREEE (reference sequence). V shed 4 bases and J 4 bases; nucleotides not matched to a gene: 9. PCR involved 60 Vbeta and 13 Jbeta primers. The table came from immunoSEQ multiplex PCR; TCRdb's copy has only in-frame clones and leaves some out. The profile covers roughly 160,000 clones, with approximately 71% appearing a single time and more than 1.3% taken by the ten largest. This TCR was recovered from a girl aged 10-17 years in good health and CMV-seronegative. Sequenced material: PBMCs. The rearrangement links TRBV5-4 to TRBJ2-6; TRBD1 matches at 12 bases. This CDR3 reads CASSAPGQGALGANVLTF. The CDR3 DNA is TGTGCCAGCAGCGCGCCGGGACAGGGGGCACTAGGGGCCAACGTCCTGACTTTC.